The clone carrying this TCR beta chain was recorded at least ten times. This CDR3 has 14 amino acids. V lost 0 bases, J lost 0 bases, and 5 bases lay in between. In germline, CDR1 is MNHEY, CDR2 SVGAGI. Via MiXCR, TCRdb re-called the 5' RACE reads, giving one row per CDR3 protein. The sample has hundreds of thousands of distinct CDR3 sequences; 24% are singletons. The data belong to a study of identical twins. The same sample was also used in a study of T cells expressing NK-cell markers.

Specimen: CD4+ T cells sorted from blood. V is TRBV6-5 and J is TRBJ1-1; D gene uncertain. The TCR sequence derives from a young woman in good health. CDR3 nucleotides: TGTGCCAGCAGTTACTCGAGACTGAACACTGAAGCTTTCTTT. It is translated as CASSYSRLNTEAFF.